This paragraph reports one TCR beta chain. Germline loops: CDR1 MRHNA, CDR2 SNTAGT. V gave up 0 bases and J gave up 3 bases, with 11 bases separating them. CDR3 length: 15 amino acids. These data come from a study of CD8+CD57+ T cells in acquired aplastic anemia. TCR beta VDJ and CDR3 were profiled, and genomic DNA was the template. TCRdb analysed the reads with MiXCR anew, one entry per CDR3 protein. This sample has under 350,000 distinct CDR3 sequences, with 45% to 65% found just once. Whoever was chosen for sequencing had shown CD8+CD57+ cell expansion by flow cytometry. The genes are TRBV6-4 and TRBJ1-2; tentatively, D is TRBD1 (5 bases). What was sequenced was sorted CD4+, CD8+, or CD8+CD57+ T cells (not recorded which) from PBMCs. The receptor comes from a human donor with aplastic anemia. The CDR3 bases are TGTGCCAGCAGTGACTCAAGCGGGGGAGACTATGGCTACACCTTC. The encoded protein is CASSDSSGGDYGYTF.